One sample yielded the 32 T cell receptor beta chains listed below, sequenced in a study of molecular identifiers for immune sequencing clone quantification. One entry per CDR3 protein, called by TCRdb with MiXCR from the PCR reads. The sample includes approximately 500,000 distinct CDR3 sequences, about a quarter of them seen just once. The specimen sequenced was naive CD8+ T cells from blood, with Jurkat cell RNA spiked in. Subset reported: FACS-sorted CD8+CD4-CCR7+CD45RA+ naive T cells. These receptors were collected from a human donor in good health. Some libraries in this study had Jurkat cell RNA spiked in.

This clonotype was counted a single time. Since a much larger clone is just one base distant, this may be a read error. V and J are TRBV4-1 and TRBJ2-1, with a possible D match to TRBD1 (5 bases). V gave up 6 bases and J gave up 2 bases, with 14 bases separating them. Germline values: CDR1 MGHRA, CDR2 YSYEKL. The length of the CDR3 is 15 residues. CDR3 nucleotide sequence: TGCGCCAGCAGGATACAGGCCAGCACCTACAATGAGCAGTTCTTC. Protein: CASRIQASTYNEQFF.

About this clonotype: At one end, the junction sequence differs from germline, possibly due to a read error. The CDR3 here is CATSERLAGVPGELLF. The CDR3 nucleotides are TGTGCCACCAGTGAGCGACTAGCGGGAGTGCCCGGGGAGCTGCTTTTT. The chain employs TRBV24-1 and TRBJ2-2; 12 bases align to TRBD2. The CDR3 runs 16 residues. Germline V gene lookup returns CDR1 KGHDR and CDR2 SFDVKD.

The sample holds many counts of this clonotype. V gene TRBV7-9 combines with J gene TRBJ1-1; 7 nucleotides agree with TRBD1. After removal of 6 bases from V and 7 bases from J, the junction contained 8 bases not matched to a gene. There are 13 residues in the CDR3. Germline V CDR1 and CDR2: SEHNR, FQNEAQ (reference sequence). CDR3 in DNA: TGTGCCAGCAGGGGCGGGACAGATTTTGAAGCTTTCTTT. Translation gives CASRGGTDFEAFF. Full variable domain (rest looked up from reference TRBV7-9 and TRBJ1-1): DTGVSQNPRHKITKRGQNVTFRCDPISEHNRLYWYRQTLGQGPEFLTYFQNEAQLEKSRLLSDRFSAERPKGSFSTLEIQRTEQGDSAMYLCASRGGTDFEAFFGQGTRLTVV.

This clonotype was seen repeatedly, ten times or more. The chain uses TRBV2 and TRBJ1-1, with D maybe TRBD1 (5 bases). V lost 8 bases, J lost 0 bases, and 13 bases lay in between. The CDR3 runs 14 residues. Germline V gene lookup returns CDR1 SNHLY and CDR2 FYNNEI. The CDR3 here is CASQDTTLNTEAFF. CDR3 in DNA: TGTGCCAGCCAGGACACAACGTTGAACACTGAAGCTTTCTTT. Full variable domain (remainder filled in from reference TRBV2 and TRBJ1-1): EPEVTQTPSHQVTQMGQEVILRCVPISNHLYFYWYRQILGQKVEFLVSFYNNEISEKSEIFDDQFSVERPDGSNFTLKIRSTKLEDSAMYFCASQDTTLNTEAFFGQGTRLTVV.

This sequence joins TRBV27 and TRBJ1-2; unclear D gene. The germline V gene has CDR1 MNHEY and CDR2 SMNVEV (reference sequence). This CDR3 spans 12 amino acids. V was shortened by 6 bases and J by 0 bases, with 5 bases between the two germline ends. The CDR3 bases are TGTGCCAGCAGGACAACTAACTATGGCTACACCTTC. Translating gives CASRTTNYGYTF.

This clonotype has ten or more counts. The CDR3 coding sequence is TGTGCCTGGAGTGTGGGGGTGGAGCAGTACTTC. This encodes CAWSVGVEQYF. J is TRBJ2-7 and V is TRBV30; D might be TRBD1 or TRBD2, each matching 5 bases. CDR1 and CDR2 (germline): GTSNPN, SVGIG (reference sequence). Trimming cost V 0 bases and J 7 bases, with 7 bases left between them. This CDR3 is 11 amino acids long.

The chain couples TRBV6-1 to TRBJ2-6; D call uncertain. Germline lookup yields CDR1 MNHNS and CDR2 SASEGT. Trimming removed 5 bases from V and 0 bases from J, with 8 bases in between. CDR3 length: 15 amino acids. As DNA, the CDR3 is TGTGCCAGCAGTCCAGGATCCTCTGGGGCCAACGTCCTGACTTTC. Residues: CASSPGSSGANVLTF.

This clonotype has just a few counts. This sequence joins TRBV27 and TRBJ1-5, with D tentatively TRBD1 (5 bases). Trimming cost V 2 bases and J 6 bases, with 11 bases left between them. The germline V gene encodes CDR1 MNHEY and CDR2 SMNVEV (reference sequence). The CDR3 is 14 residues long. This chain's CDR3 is CASSLKGQGQPQHF. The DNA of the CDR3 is TGTGCCAGCAGTTTAAAGGGGCAGGGTCAGCCCCAGCATTTT.

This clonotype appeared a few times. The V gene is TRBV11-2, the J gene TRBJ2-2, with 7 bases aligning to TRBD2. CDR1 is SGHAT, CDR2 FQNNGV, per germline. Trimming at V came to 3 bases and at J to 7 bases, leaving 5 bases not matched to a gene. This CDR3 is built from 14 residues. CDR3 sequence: CASSLTGLGGELFF. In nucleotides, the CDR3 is TGTGCCAGCAGCTTGACCGGACTAGGCGGGGAGCTGTTTTTT. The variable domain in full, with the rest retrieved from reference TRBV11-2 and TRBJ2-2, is EAGVAQSPRYKIIEKRQSVAFWCNPISGHATLYWYQQILGQGPKLLIQFQNNGVVDDSQLPKDRFSAERLKGVDSTLKIQPAKLEDSAVYLCASSLTGLGGELFFGEGSRLTVL.

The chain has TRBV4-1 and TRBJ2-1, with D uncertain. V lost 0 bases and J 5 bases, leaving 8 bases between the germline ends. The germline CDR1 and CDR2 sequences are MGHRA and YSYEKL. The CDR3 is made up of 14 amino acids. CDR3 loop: CASSQDRADNEQFF. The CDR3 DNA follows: TGCGCCAGCAGCCAAGATCGGGCAGACAATGAGCAGTTCTTC.

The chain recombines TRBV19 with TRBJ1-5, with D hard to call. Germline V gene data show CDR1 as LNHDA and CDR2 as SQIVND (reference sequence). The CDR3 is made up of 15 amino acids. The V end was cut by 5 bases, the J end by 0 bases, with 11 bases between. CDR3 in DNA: TGTGCCAGTAGTGTCACGAGTTATAGCAATCAGCCCCAGCATTTT. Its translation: CASSVTSYSNQPQHF.

CDR3 amino acids: CASRAQGLSDEQFF. CDR3 nucleotides: TGTGCCAGCAGGGCGCAGGGGCTCTCGGATGAGCAGTTCTTC. This sequence joins TRBV12-3 or TRBV12-4 and TRBJ2-1; D may be TRBD1 (6 bases). Between the trimmed V and J ends, which lost 6 bases and 8 bases, there was a span of 17 bases. The CDR3 is made up of 14 amino acids.

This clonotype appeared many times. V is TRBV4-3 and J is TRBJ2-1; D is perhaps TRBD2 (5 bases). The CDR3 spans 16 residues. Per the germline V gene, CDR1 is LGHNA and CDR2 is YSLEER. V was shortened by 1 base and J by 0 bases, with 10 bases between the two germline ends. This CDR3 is CASSQGSSTSYNEQFF. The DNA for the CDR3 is TGCGCCAGCAGCCAAGGGTCTAGCACCTCCTACAATGAGCAGTTCTTC.

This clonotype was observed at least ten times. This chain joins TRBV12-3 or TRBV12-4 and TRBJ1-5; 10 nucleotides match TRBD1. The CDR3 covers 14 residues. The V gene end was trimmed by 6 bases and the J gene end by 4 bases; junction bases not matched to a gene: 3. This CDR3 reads CASRGTGVNQPQHF. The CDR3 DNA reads TGTGCCAGCAGGGGGACAGGGGTAAATCAGCCCCAGCATTTT.

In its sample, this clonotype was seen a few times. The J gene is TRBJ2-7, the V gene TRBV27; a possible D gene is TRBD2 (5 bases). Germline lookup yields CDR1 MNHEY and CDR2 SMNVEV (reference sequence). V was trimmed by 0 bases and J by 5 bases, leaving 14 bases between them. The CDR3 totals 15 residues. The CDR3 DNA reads TGTGCCAGCAGTTTATCGAACGGATTGAGGGACGAGCAGTACTTC. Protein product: CASSLSNGLRDEQYF.

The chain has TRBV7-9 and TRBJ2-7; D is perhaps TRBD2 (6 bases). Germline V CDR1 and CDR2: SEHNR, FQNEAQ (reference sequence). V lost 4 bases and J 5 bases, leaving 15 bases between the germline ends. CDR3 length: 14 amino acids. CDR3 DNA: TGTGCCAGCAGCTCAGGAGGGGTAGCCCACGAGCAGTACTTC. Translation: CASSSGGVAHEQYF.

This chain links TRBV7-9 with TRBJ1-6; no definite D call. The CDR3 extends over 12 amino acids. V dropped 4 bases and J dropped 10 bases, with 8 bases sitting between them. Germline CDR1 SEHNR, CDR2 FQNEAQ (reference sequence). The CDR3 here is CASSWEGSPLHF. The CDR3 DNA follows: TGTGCCAGCAGCTGGGAGGGATCACCCCTCCACTTT.

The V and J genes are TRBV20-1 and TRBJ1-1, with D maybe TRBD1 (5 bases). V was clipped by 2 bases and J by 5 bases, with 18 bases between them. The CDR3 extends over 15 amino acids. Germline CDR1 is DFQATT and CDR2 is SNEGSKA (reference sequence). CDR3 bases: TGCAGTGCTAGAAGAAGTGCCGAGTGGGGGACTGAAGCTTTCTTT. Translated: CSARRSAEWGTEAFF.

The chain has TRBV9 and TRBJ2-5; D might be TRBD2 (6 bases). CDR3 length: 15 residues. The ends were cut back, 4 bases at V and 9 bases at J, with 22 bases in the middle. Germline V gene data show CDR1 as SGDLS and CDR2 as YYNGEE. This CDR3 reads CASSPRPGLREPQYF. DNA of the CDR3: TGTGCCAGCAGCCCCAGGCCAGGCCTACGGGAGCCCCAGTACTTC.

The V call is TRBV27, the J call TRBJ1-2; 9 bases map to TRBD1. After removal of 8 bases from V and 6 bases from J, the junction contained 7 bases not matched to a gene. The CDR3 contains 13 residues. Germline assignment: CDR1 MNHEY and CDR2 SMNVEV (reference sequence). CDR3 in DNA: TGTGCCAGCTCCCTTGGACAGGGGCATGGCTACACCTTC. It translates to CASSLGQGHGYTF.

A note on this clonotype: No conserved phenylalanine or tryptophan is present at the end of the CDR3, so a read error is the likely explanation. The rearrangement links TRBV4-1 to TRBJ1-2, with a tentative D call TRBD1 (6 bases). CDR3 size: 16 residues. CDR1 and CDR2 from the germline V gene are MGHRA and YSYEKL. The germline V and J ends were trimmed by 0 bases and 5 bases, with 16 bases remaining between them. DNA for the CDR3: TGCGCCAGCAGCCAAGATCAACAGGGAATTTGGTATGGCTACACCCTC. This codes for CASSQDQQGIWYGYTL.

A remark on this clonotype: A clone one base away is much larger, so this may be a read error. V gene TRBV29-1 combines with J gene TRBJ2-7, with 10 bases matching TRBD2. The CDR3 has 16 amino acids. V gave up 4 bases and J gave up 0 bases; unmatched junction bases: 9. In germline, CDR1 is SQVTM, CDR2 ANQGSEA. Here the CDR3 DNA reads TGCAGCGTTGGGGGGATTAGCGGGAGGCCCTCCTACGAGCAGTACTTC. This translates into CSVGGISGRPSYEQYF.

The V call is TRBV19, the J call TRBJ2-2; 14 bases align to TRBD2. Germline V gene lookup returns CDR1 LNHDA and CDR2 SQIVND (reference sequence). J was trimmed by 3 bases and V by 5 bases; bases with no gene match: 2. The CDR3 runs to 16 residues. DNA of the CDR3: TGTGCCAGTAGTGTGGGACTAGCGGGGGACACCGGGGAGCTGTTTTTT. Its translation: CASSVGLAGDTGELFF.

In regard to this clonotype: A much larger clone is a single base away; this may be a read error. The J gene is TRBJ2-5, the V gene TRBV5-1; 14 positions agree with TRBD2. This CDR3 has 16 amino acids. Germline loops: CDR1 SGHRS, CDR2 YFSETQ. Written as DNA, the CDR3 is TGCGCCAGCAGCGCCGGGACTAGCGGGAGTGGGGAGACCCAGTGCTTC. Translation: CASSAGTSGSGETQCF.

The CDR3 nucleotides read TGCGCCAGCAGCCAAGGGCAGAGGCCCTACGAGCAGTACTTC. As protein: CASSQGQRPYEQYF. The rearrangement links TRBV4-3 to TRBJ2-7; D is unresolved. Trimming left V 1 base short and J 2 bases short, with 9 bases between. Germline V gives CDR1 LGHNA, CDR2 YSLEER. The CDR3 extends over 14 amino acids.

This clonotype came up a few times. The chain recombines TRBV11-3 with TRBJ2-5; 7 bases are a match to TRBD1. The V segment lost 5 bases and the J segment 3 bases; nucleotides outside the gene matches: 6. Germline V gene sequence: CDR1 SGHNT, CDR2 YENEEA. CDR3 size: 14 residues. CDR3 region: CASSARDSEETQYF. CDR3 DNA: TGTGCCAGCAGCGCCCGGGACAGCGAAGAGACCCAGTACTTC.

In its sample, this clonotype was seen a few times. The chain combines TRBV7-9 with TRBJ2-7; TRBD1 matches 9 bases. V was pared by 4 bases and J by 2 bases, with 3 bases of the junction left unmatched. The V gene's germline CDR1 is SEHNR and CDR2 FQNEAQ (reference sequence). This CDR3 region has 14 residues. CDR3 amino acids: CASSWDRAAYEQYF. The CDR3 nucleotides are TGTGCCAGCAGCTGGGACAGGGCCGCCTACGAGCAGTACTTC.

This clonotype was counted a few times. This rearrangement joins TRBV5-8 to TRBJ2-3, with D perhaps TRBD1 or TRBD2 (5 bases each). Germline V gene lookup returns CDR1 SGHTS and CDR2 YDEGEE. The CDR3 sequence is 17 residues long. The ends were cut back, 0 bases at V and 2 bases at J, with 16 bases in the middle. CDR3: CASSLEEGREFTDTQYF. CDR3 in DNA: TGTGCCAGCAGCTTGGAAGAGGGCAGGGAGTTCACAGATACGCAGTATTTT.

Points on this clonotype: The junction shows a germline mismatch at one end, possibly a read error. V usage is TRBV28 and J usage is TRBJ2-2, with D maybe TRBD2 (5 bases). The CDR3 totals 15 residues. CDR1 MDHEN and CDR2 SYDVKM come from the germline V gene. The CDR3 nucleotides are TGTGCCAGCGGTTTCTCTAGCCTGAACACCGGCGCGCTGTTTTTT. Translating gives CASGFSSLNTGALFF.

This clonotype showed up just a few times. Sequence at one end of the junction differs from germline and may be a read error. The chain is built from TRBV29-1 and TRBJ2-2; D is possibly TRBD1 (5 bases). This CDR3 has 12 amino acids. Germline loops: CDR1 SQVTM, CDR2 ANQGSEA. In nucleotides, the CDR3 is TGCGGCGTTGACAGGAACACCGGGGAGCTGTTTTTT. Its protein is CGVDRNTGELFF.

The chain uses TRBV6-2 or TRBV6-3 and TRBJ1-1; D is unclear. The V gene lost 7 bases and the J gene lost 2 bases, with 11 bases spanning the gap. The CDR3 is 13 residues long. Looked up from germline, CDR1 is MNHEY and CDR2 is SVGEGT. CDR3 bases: TGTGCCAGCAAACGACTGGTAAACACTGAAGCTTTCTTT. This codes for CASKRLVNTEAFF.

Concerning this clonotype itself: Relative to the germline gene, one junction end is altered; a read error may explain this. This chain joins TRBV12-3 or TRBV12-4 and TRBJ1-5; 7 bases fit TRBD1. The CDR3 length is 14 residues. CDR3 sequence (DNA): TGTGCCGGCAGTTTAGGGGGCAGCAATCAGCCCCAGCATTTT. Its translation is CAGSLGGSNQPQHF.